Below are 10 T cell receptor beta chains sequenced from a single sample in a study of blood T cell repertoires in COVID-19 (dated by TCRdb to 2020 to 2022). Receptors were amplified or captured by the immunoSEQ multiplex PCR assay. Imported from immuneACCESS, the table was reduced by TCRdb to in-frame sequences with V and J called. These copies leave out some clones; in studies compared against another copy, an unresolved V gene accounts for under half, and the cause of the remainder is not known. The sample table records about 430,000 clones; nearly 90% of these occur just once. The ten biggest clones cover less than 1.5% of the sample. The sample taken for sequencing was PBMCs or T cells enriched from blood (not recorded which). The receptors here all came from a woman between 18 and 30 years old who had been exposed to COVID-19.

J is TRBJ1-3 and V is TRBV11-2; TRBD1 is a possible D gene (6 bases). The CDR3 has 14 residues. Germline CDR1 SGHAT, CDR2 FQNNGV. The V and J ends lost 5 bases and 7 bases respectively, with 15 bases between them. CDR3 in DNA: TGTGCCAGCAGCCTAAACAGGGTTGGGAACACCATATATTTT. This encodes CASSLNRVGNTIYF.

CDR3 in DNA: TGTGCCAGCAGTTACCAGGGGCTTCTTAATGAAAAACTGTTTTTT. It is translated as CASSYQGLLNEKLFF. The chain joins TRBV7-2 to TRBJ1-4, with a tentative D call TRBD1 (6 bases). The V gene lost 6 bases and the J gene lost 4 bases, with 15 bases spanning the gap. From germline, CDR1 is SGHTA and CDR2 FQGNSA. The length of the CDR3 is 15 residues.

This clone was counted a single time. The rearrangement uses TRBV3-1 (or the pseudogene TRBV3-2) and TRBJ2-1, with TRBD1 matching 12 bases. With V trimmed by 4 bases and J by 0 bases, 16 bases remained unmatched. Per the germline V gene, CDR1 is LGHDT and CDR2 is YNNKEL (reference sequence). The CDR3 has 21 amino acids. In nucleotides, the CDR3 is TGTGCCAGCAGCCTCCGACCCGGGACAGGGGGCTTCCTAAGCTCCTACAATGAGCAGTTCTTC. This gives the protein CASSLRPGTGGFLSSYNEQFF.

This chain links TRBV2 with TRBJ1-1, with a weak D call TRBD1 (5 bases). Trimming shortened V by 4 bases and J by 5 bases, and 17 bases separated the two germline ends. This CDR3 comprises 15 residues. CDR1 is SNHLY, CDR2 FYNNEI, per germline. CDR3 sequence reads: CASSGVLTGGTEAFF. CDR3 nucleotide sequence: TGTGCCAGCAGTGGTGTTCTAACGGGGGGGACTGAAGCTTTCTTT.

The chain carries TRBV11-3 and TRBJ2-7; D gene unclear. CDR1 and CDR2 (germline): SGHNT, YENEEA. This CDR3 is 11 amino acids long. The V end lost 10 bases, the J end lost 1 base, and 8 bases lay between the germline ends. Here the CDR3 DNA reads TGTGCCAATCAGGCTTCCTACGAGCAGTACTTC. This gives the protein CANQASYEQYF.

This sequence joins TRBV5-1 and TRBJ2-1; 9 nucleotides line up with TRBD1. The junction had 2 bases not matched to a gene; V was cut back by 0 bases and J by 7 bases. This CDR3 has 14 amino acids. Germline lookup yields CDR1 SGHRS and CDR2 YFSETQ. CDR3 nucleotide sequence: TGCGCCAGCAGCTTGGGACAGGGGGTAAATGAGCAGTTCTTC. As protein: CASSLGQGVNEQFF.

This chain links TRBV18 with TRBJ1-1, with D unresolved. Trimming left V 3 bases short and J 1 base short, with 9 bases between. The CDR3 covers 14 residues. Germline-derived CDR1 and CDR2 are KGHSH and LQKENI. CDR3 nucleotide sequence: TGTGCCAGCTCACCCGGAGGAGCGAACACTGAAGCTTTCTTT. It specifies CASSPGGANTEAFF.

This clone was observed once. The chain employs TRBV3-1 (or the pseudogene TRBV3-2) and TRBJ2-7; the match to TRBD2 covers 7 bases. Germline values: CDR1 LGHDT, CDR2 YNNKEL (reference sequence). The CDR3 runs 14 residues. Trimming removed 2 bases from V and 2 bases from J; junction bases left unmatched: 3. The CDR3 is CASSQSSGTYEQYF. CDR3 bases: TGTGCCAGCAGCCAATCTAGCGGAACCTACGAGCAGTACTTC.

The chain combines TRBV21-1 with TRBJ1-5; TRBD1, the D gene given by the table, was not confirmed from the DNA. TRBV21-1 is described as a pseudogene. The CDR3 runs 15 residues. The CDR3 DNA is TGTGCCAGCAGCAAAGGGGGGACAGGGATCCAGCCCCAGCATTTT. Residues: CASSKGGTGIQPQHF.

V is TRBV29-1 and J is TRBJ2-2, with TRBD2 matching 11 bases. V lost 5 bases and J lost 4; bases outside the gene matches: 9. Per germline, CDR1 SQVTM and CDR2 ANQGSEA. This CDR3 is built from 16 residues. The CDR3 protein is CSVPASGGSITGELFF. The CDR3 DNA sequence: TGCAGCGTTCCAGCTAGCGGGGGGTCTATCACCGGGGAGCTGTTTTTT.